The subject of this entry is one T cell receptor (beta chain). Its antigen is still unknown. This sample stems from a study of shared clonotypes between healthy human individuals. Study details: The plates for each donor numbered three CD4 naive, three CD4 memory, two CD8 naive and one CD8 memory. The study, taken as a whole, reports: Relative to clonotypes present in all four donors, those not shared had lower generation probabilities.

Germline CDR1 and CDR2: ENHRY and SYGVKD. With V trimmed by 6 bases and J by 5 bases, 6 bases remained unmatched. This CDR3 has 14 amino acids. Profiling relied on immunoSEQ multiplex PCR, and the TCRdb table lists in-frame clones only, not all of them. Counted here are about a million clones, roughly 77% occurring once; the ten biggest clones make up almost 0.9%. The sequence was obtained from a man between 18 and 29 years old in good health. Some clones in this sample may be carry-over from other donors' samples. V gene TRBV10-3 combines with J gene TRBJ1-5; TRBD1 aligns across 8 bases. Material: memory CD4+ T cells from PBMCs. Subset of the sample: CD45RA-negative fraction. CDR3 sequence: CAIRQTGVDQPQHF. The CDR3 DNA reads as TGTGCCATCAGACAGACAGGGGTGGATCAGCCCCAGCATTTT.